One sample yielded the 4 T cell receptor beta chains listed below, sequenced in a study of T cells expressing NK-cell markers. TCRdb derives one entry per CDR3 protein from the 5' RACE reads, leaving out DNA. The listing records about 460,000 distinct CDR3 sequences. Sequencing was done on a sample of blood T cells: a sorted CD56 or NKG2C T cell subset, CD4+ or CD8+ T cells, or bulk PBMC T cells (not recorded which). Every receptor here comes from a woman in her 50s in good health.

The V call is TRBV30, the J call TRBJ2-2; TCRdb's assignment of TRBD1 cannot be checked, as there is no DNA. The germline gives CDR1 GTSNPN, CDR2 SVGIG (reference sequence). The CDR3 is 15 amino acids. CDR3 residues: CAWSTTGQTTGELFF.

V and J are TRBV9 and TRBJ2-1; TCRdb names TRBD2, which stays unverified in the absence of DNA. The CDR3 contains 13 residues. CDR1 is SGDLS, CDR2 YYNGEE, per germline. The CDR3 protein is CASSVVWRDEQFF.

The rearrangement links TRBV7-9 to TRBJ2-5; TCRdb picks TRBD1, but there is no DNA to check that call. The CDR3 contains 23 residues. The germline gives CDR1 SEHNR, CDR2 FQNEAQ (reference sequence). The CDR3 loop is CASSVRRGVTGKRSGRVKETQYF.

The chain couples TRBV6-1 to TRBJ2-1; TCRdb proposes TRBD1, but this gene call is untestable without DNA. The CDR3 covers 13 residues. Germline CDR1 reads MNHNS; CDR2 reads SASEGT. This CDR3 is CASSVGQGIGQFF.